This TCR beta chain stems from a study of blood T cells in healthy people across ages (dated by TCRdb to about 2015). Regarding the complete study: In model experiments, roughly one uniquely barcoded TCR beta cDNA molecule per two T cells was captured by template switching. Age-related changes in TCR beta repertoire diversity were measured in the study by deep sequencing normalized with unique cDNA molecular identifiers. Four age groups were formed from the donors: young (average approximately 16 years), middle-aged (approximately 42), aged (around 68) and long-lived (82). Two additional independent replicas of 1 million unique cDNA reads from the same blood draw were analyzed for two donors (one aged 18 to 29 and one aged 80 or older). What the authors observed across the whole study: The long-lived group showed more naive CD4+ T cells, fewer expanded clones and increased TCR diversity than the aged group, suggesting age selection. Total diversity estimates from one million sequenced T cells were considered lower bounds and underestimates. The percentage of naive T cells measured by flow cytometry correlated strongly with observed TCR beta diversity. Because profiling used bulk unsorted PBMCs, naive and antigen-experienced compartments could not be compared conclusively. Observed TCR beta diversity per million T cells fell roughly linearly with age, and a significant reduction was already apparent by age around 40. Because donor CMV infection status was unknown, age-related changes in expanded clonotypes were potentially confounded.

Libraries were prepared through 5' RACE. This sample was sequenced with an Illumina HiSeq 2500. The second PCR ran for roughly 7 to 11 cycles and used a J-beta primer mix along with a sample-barcoded 5' primer. A template-switch 5' adaptor carrying 12 random nucleotides introduced a unique molecular identifier onto each TCR beta cDNA molecule. At least 3 million CDR3-containing paired-end reads were obtained from each sample. The Mint cDNA synthesis kit, primed by a TRBC-specific oligonucleotide, was used to synthesize first-strand cDNA from all RNA. Following uracil-DNA glycosylase treatment, a first 18-cycle PCR with universal primers M1SS and BC2_uni_R was performed on all cDNA. The published analysis was carried out like this. Each sample was normalized by randomly selecting 1 million high-quality reads, each carrying a distinct molecular identifier. Reads sharing molecular identifiers were discarded rather than binned into consensus sequences. MiTCR, run with a Q25 quality threshold and the strictest error-elimination algorithm, handled CDR3 identification, clonotype clustering and error correction. A nonparametric unseen species model with Euler transformation was used to estimate lower-bound total TCR beta diversity. The public reads were run again by TCRdb, first through fastp at Q25 and then through MiXCR, and only productive beta chains were kept. Each CDR3 protein appears once, grouped with its most common genes and DNA. The authors' filters were not applied to this entry. This sample lists some 940,000 distinct CDR3 sequences; 25% to 35% were detected once. The ten largest clones capture around 9.6% of the sample.

In the germline V gene, CDR1 corresponds to SGHTS and CDR2 to YDEGEE. V and J lose 1 base and 0 bases, and a span of 5 bases separates them. The CDR3 runs 14 amino acids, cysteine and phenylalanine included. Kept here is only the CDR3 DNA, which spans 42 bases and is read in frame from base 1. This clonotype was detected only a few times. It lacks a known antigen. The record has no base qualities; no much larger clone is one base away. Systemically healthy Caucasian individuals from Russia, some 36 in total and aged about 6 to 95 years, were included as donors. About 10 milliliters of peripheral blood were drawn from each donor into EDTA-treated Vacutainer tubes. Ficoll-Paque density-gradient centrifugation was used to isolate PBMCs, with at least 6 million per sample. Trizol reagent was used to extract total RNA from the PBMCs, yielding at least 6 micrograms per sample. The percentages of naive CD45RAhigh/CD27high T cells were determined by flow cytometry on a PBMC aliquot from every donor.

The sample was also linked to a second study, of T cells of mothers and their children. That second publication adds: Donors were nine systemically healthy Caucasian individuals: three mothers and their six children. cDNA synthesis consumed the entire amount of extracted RNA, loaded at about 1.6 ug RNA in each 15 ul reaction. Sample barcodes and 2-4 random nucleotides were added via the M1S primer in the second PCR. More than 9 million TCR beta CDR3 reads were obtained from each mother, and roughly 3 million reads were obtained from each child. Thymic selection similarly shapes TCR recombination output in related and unrelated pairs, with minor effect from inherited differences. Related mother-child pairs always showed normalized repertoire overlap that was slightly higher than in unrelated mother-child pairs, though the difference was never significant. No persistent microchimeric T cell clones were detected, at a sensitivity of approximately 110 clones per million clonotypes. Deep NGS was used in the study to compare the TCR beta repertoires of mothers and children and to look for features that separate related mother-child pairs from unrelated individuals. On average, the children were roughly 10 +/- 4 years old, while the mothers were around 42 +/- 4 years old. After adapters were ligated using NEBNext reagents, the libraries underwent 100+100 nt paired-end sequencing on an Illumina HiSeq 2000. Mother and child libraries were prepared a month apart and sequenced in separate runs to prevent cross-contamination. Between roughly 450,000 and 2,000,000 distinct TCR beta clonotypes were identified per donor. Naive TCR beta clonotypes were estimated from low-frequency clonotypes matched to each donor's FACS-determined naive share, without sorting.

The chain uses TRBV5-8 and TRBJ1-5; no confident D gene assignment can be made. Sequenced: blood. This clonotype was sampled from a woman aged 40 to 50 in good health. The CDR3 is CASSLFSSNQPQHF. The sequenced DNA: TGTGCCAGCAGCTTGTTCAGTAGCAATCAGCCCCAGCATTTT.